This is a list of T cell receptor beta chains from one sample in a study of blood T cell repertoires in COVID-19. TCRdb's table, derived via immunoSEQ multiplex PCR, lists solely in-frame clones and lacks some. The table has 150,000 or so clones, 87% seen once. The sequenced sample consisted of peripheral blood. The source is a human donor in a cohort sampled during active COVID-19. The CDR3 runs from the conserved cysteine through the conserved F or W. A D gene is named only where the DNA matches it firmly.

V	D	J	CDR3
TRBV19	-	TRBJ2-2	CASSKAGPGELFF
TRBV27	TRBD2	TRBJ2-7	CASSSGLAGGGSYEQYF
TRBV30	-	TRBJ2-1	CAWSRAFEQFF
TRBV7-8	-	TRBJ2-6	CASSLGRATGANVLTF
TRBV5-4	-	TRBJ2-3	CASSLELATDTQYF
TRBV19	-	TRBJ2-7	CASSILSGREQYF
TRBV19	TRBD2	TRBJ2-7	CASSIGLAGGRAEAQYF
TRBV27	TRBD1	TRBJ2-7	CASSRTGATLEQYF
TRBV6-5	-	TRBJ1-5	CASRPSGVGQPQHF
TRBV11-2	-	TRBJ2-7	CASSPTVSYEQYF
TRBV5-4	TRBD2	TRBJ2-5	CASSRAGGHQETQYF
TRBV30	TRBD1	TRBJ2-7	CAWDRGPYEQYF
TRBV7-8	-	TRBJ2-7	CASSLVGGGQARQYF
TRBV6-2/TRBV6-3	TRBD1	TRBJ2-7	CASSYPRGHPGQGSYEQYF
TRBV6-5	-	TRBJ1-6	CASRDILVEPLHF
TRBV28	-	TRBJ2-1	CASGALSYSSYNEQFF
TRBV2	-	TRBJ1-4	CASSERQGWEKLFF
TRBV3-1/TRBV3-2	-	TRBJ2-5	CASSQDKQGVKTQYF
TRBV19	TRBD2	TRBJ2-3	CASSNGLAGVRDTQYF
TRBV27	-	TRBJ2-7	CASSRTPIQGSYEQYF
TRBV2	-	TRBJ1-1	CASSAQGYTEAFF
TRBV19	TRBD1	TRBJ2-7	CASSIRISGTGDSYEQYF
TRBV7-9	TRBD1	TRBJ1-4	CASSSLVRDRGEKLFF
TRBV4-1	-	TRBJ1-5	CASSQEVSRSNQPQHF
TRBV29-1	TRBD2	TRBJ2-7	CSVRGAGGPYEQYF
TRBV28	-	TRBJ1-5	CASSLSPSRNQPQHF
TRBV30	-	TRBJ2-7	CAWSGQGISYEQYF
TRBV19	TRBD2	TRBJ2-1	CASSIDRGGRPTRSYNEQFF
TRBV5-1	TRBD1	TRBJ2-7	CASSIPGTGSYEQYF
TRBV6-1	TRBD1	TRBJ1-2	CASSEGYRGNYGYTF
TRBV11-2	-	TRBJ2-7	CASSPRLLPSYEQYF
TRBV7-2	-	TRBJ2-3	CASSLEGLLSTDTQYF
TRBV7-9	-	TRBJ1-1	CASSYSRDTEAFF
TRBV27	-	TRBJ2-7	CASRLGWTAYEQYF
TRBV7-9	TRBD2	TRBJ2-7	CASSSLLAGAYEQYF
TRBV27	TRBD2	TRBJ2-3	CASSPGLASDTQYF
TRBV11-3	-	TRBJ2-2	CASSLGAGANTGELFF
TRBV2	-	TRBJ2-2	CASRSGSNTGELFF
TRBV6-2/TRBV6-3	-	TRBJ1-2	CASSIRRGNSQGYTF
TRBV18	-	TRBJ2-7	CASSPWAGYDYEQYF
TRBV9	-	TRBJ2-1	CASSDGGYNEQFF
TRBV10-1	-	TRBJ2-7	CASSEYTYEQYF
TRBV6-2/TRBV6-3	TRBD1	TRBJ2-7	CASSPWTGSTVYEQYF
TRBV6-6	-	TRBJ1-3	CASSYQGNTIYF
TRBV3-1/TRBV3-2	TRBD1	TRBJ2-7	CASSQGTGGEQYF
TRBV27	TRBD1	TRBJ2-7	CASSLSGQGSYEQYF
TRBV6-4	TRBD2	TRBJ2-1	CASSVTSGNEQFF
TRBV21-1	-	TRBJ1-6	CASSKRGGRSPLHF
TRBV28	-	TRBJ1-1	CASSFRGLGAFF
TRBV24-1	TRBD1	TRBJ2-7	CATSDQGQGADEQYF
TRBV6-2/TRBV6-3	-	TRBJ2-7	CASSTFTTGGTYEQYF